These 28 T cell receptor beta chains originate from one sample sequenced in a study of blood T cell repertoires in COVID-19. Profiling relied on immunoSEQ multiplex PCR, and the TCRdb table lists in-frame clones only, not all of them. The sample shows 250,000 or so clones, approximately 91% of them seen only once. Sequences were obtained from PBMCs or T cells enriched from blood (not recorded which). The receptors were sampled from a human donor in a cohort exposed to, infected with or recovered from COVID-19 (not recorded which). The donor label of this sample is uncertain.

This chain uses TRBV5-6 with TRBJ2-5; D is perhaps TRBD1 (6 bases). Germline V lookup: CDR1 SGHDT, CDR2 YYEEEE. V dropped 2 bases and J dropped 6 bases, with 11 bases sitting between them. The CDR3 contains 13 residues. The CDR3 loop is CASSFTGRKTQYF. The CDR3 coding sequence is TGTGCCAGCAGCTTCACAGGGCGCAAGACCCAGTACTTC.

V is TRBV2 and J is TRBJ2-7, with TRBD2 matching 10 bases. The CDR3 loop spans 15 amino acids. V lost 8 bases and J lost 4; bases outside the gene matches: 11. Germline values: CDR1 SNHLY, CDR2 FYNNEI. As DNA, the CDR3 is TGTGCCAGCTTTGGGGTTAGCGGGGGGTCGTACGAGCAGTACTTC. It specifies CASFGVSGGSYEQYF.

This chain joins TRBV5-1 and TRBJ2-6; 11 bases map to TRBD1. The CDR3 runs to 17 residues. CDR1 and CDR2 from the germline V gene are SGHRS and YFSETQ. J gave up 4 bases and V 2 bases, and 5 bases lay outside the gene matches. The CDR3 is CASSFGTGGAGANVLTF. The CDR3 nucleotides are TGCGCCAGCAGCTTTGGGACAGGGGGTGCCGGGGCCAACGTCCTGACTTTC.

The V and J genes are TRBV2 and TRBJ1-5; perhaps TRBD1 as D (6 bases). Germline loops: CDR1 SNHLY, CDR2 FYNNEI. V was cut by 6 bases and J by 0 bases, with 9 bases left in between. The CDR3 contains 14 residues. CDR3 in DNA: TGTGCCAGCAGGGACAGTTATAGCAATCAGCCCCAGCATTTT. This codes for CASRDSYSNQPQHF.

The J gene is TRBJ2-7, the V gene TRBV3-1 (or the pseudogene TRBV3-2), with a tentative D call TRBD2 (6 bases). V shed 4 bases and J shed 6 bases, with 16 bases lying between them. Germline CDR1 is LGHDT and CDR2 is YNNKEL (reference sequence). This CDR3 is built from 14 residues. The CDR3 DNA reads TGTGCCAGCAGCCCCGGGGGAATCCGCGGCGAGCAGTACTTC. The encoded protein is CASSPGGIRGEQYF.

The V call is TRBV5-1, the J call TRBJ2-1; no firm D call. The germline V gene encodes CDR1 SGHRS and CDR2 YFSETQ. The CDR3 extends over 16 amino acids. The V end lost 2 bases, the J end lost 6 bases, and 18 bases lay between the germline ends. CDR3 loop: CASSLYRLVPSNEQFF. The CDR3 nucleotides read TGCGCCAGCAGCTTATATAGGCTAGTCCCTTCCAATGAGCAGTTCTTC. Combining the CDR3 with reference TRBV5-1 and TRBJ2-1 gives the whole variable domain KAGVTQTPRYLIKTRGQQVTLSCSPISGHRSVSWYQQTPGQGLQFLFEYFSETQRNKGNFPGRFSGRQFSNSRSEMNVSTLELGDSALYLCASSLYRLVPSNEQFFGPGTRLTVL.

This chain uses TRBV7-6 with TRBJ1-2; D is undetermined. Trimming removed 4 bases at V and 3 bases at J, with 18 bases between. The CDR3 sequence is 16 residues long. The V gene's germline CDR1 is SGHVS and CDR2 FNYEAQ. In DNA, the CDR3 is TGTGCCAGCAGCTGCTACCACTCGGGTAAAGACTATGGCTACACCTTC. It specifies CASSCYHSGKDYGYTF.

The chain recombines TRBV28 with TRBJ2-7; 7 nucleotides line up with TRBD1. The CDR3 runs to 12 residues. The germline CDR1 and CDR2 sequences are MDHEN and SYDVKM. Germline trimming cut 5 bases from V and 6 bases from J; bases unmatched to any gene: 4. The CDR3 loop is CASSDDRVEQYF. DNA of the CDR3: TGTGCCAGCAGTGACGACAGGGTCGAGCAGTACTTC. Filled out from reference TRBV28 and TRBJ2-7, the complete variable domain reads DVKVTQSSRYLVKRTGEKVFLECVQDMDHENMFWYRQDPGLGLRLIYFSYDVKMKEKGDIPEGYSVSREKKERFSLILESASTNQTSMYLCASSDDRVEQYFGPGTRLTVT.

The chain employs TRBV5-1 and TRBJ2-1; possible D gene TRBD2, 5 bases. Germline V gene data show CDR1 as SGHRS and CDR2 as YFSETQ. The germline V and J ends were trimmed by 4 bases and 9 bases, with 20 bases remaining between them. The CDR3 contains 15 residues. CDR3 DNA sequence: TGCGCCAGCAGCCTAGGCCCCCGGGCGGGTGGTGAGCAGTTCTTC. Translated: CASSLGPRAGGEQFF.

The genes are TRBV19 and TRBJ1-2; weak D call: TRBD1 (6 bases). V was shortened by 5 bases and J by 6 bases, with 19 bases between the two germline ends. CDR3 length equals 15 residues. Germline CDR1 is LNHDA and CDR2 is SQIVND (reference sequence). CDR3 sequence reads: CASSSALQGSNGYTF. In nucleotides, the CDR3 is TGTGCCAGTAGTTCCGCCCTACAGGGTTCGAATGGCTACACCTTC.

A note on this clone: Within the sample, other DNA sequences also encode this same CDR3. The chain joins TRBV2 to TRBJ1-2, with D perhaps TRBD1 (5 bases). V was shortened by 3 bases and J by 2 bases, with 10 bases between the two germline ends. This CDR3 contains 14 residues. CDR1 and CDR2 (germline): SNHLY, FYNNEI. This chain's CDR3 is CASSDRGLNYGYTF. DNA of the CDR3: TGTGCCAGCAGTGATAGGGGTTTGAACTATGGCTACACCTTC.

This clone has a single count. The chain links TRBV10-3 to TRBJ1-2; 8 nucleotides agree with TRBD1. V lost 5 bases and J lost 6; bases outside the gene matches: 5. From germline, CDR1 is ENHRY and CDR2 SYGVKD. The CDR3 extends over 13 amino acids. The CDR3 loop reads CAISLQGEDGYTF. In DNA, the CDR3 is TGTGCCATCAGTCTACAGGGGGAAGATGGCTACACCTTC.

The chain joins TRBV2 to TRBJ1-2; D uncertain. Trimming stripped 0 bases from V and 4 bases from J, with 9 bases between. The CDR3 covers 14 residues. Germline V gene data show CDR1 as SNHLY and CDR2 as FYNNEI. The CDR3 here is CASSEAPGSYGYTF. The CDR3 DNA is TGTGCCAGCAGTGAAGCGCCGGGGAGCTATGGCTACACCTTC.

The chain recombines TRBV24-1 with TRBJ2-7; the D is unclear. From germline, CDR1 is KGHDR and CDR2 SFDVKD. V lost 12 bases and J 2 bases, leaving 10 bases between the germline ends. The length of the CDR3 is 11 residues. This CDR3 reads CALGSPYEQYF. The CDR3 nucleotides read TGTGCCCTGGGCAGTCCCTACGAGCAGTACTTC.

The chain's CDR3 is CASRERGARGPCMNTEAFF. The CDR3 DNA follows: TGTGCCAGCAGAGAAAGGGGGGCCAGGGGGCCCTGTATGAACACTGAAGCTTTCTTT. This rearrangement joins TRBV21-1 to TRBJ1-1; the D call in the table, TRBD1, was not verified against the DNA. TRBV21-1 is recorded as a pseudogene. The CDR3 totals 19 residues.

This clone showed up just once. The rearrangement joins TRBV11-2 to TRBJ2-5, with 9 bases aligning to TRBD1. The V gene's germline CDR1 is SGHAT and CDR2 FQNNGV. CDR3 length: 14 amino acids. V shed 5 bases and J 5 bases; nucleotides not matched to a gene: 6. CDR3 sequence: CASSHTGGQETQYF. CDR3 nucleotides: TGTGCCAGCAGCCACACAGGGGGCCAGGAGACCCAGTACTTC.

The genes are TRBV27 and TRBJ1-4, with 9 bases that match TRBD1. The germline gives CDR1 MNHEY, CDR2 SMNVEV (reference sequence). CDR3 length: 20 amino acids. J was trimmed by 0 bases and V by 4 bases; bases with no gene match: 15. In DNA, the CDR3 is TGTGCCAGCAGTTCACCCTCGGGACAGGGAATTTCCGCAACTAATGAAAAACTGTTTTTT. Protein product: CASSSPSGQGISATNEKLFF.

CDR3: CASRASGNQPQHF. CDR3 nucleotide sequence: TGTGCCAGCAGGGCATCAGGCAATCAGCCCCAGCATTTT. This rearrangement joins TRBV2 to TRBJ1-5; D is unclear. The CDR3 loop spans 13 amino acids. Between the trimmed V and J ends, which lost 6 bases and 2 bases, there was a span of 8 bases. Germline loops: CDR1 SNHLY, CDR2 FYNNEI.

Details on this clone: The sample has other DNA sequences that encode this CDR3 too. V gene TRBV10-3 combines with J gene TRBJ2-7; D might be TRBD2 (6 bases). Germline CDR1 ENHRY, CDR2 SYGVKD. V lost 0 bases and J lost 3, with 6 bases in between. The CDR3 runs 13 residues. The CDR3 DNA follows: TGTGCCATCAGTGAGTCGGGGGGCTACGAGCAGTACTTC. This encodes CAISESGGYEQYF.

The V gene is TRBV6-5, the J gene TRBJ1-6; TRBD1 is a possible D gene (5 bases). The CDR3 has 16 residues. CDR1 and CDR2 (germline): MNHEY, SVGAGI. V was shortened by 2 bases and J by 10 bases, with 18 bases between the two germline ends. CDR3 sequence reads: CASSYRDPGRRSPLHF. The CDR3 bases are TGTGCCAGCAGTTACCGGGACCCCGGGAGGCGGTCACCCCTCCACTTT.

The rearrangement uses TRBV10-3 and TRBJ2-5; 10 bases map to TRBD2. This CDR3 contains 21 residues. V dropped 8 bases and J dropped 4; count of bases not matched to a gene: 28. Germline lookup yields CDR1 ENHRY and CDR2 SYGVKD. In nucleotides, the CDR3 is TGTGCCATCCTCGCGGGGATAGCGGGGGGTCCAAGAATTCCTCGACCAGAGACCCAGTACTTC. Protein product: CAILAGIAGGPRIPRPETQYF.

To note about this clone: Other nucleotide sequences from this sample produce the same CDR3. This chain connects TRBV12-3 or TRBV12-4 to TRBJ1-1; tentative D call: TRBD1 (6 bases). The V and J ends lost 6 bases and 1 base respectively, with 9 bases between them. CDR3 length: 13 amino acids. CDR3: CASSLGQNTEAFF. As DNA, the CDR3 is TGTGCCAGCAGCCTGGGACAGAACACTGAAGCTTTCTTT.

The CDR3 loop is CASSFDRMNTEAFF. CDR3 DNA: TGTGCCAGCAGCTTTGACAGGATGAACACTGAAGCTTTCTTT. The chain recombines TRBV7-2 with TRBJ1-1; D might be TRBD1 (6 bases). CDR1 and CDR2 from the germline V gene are SGHTA and FQGNSA. The CDR3 sequence is 14 residues long. Trimming took off 3 bases at V and 0 bases at J, with 8 bases between the two ends.

The chain links TRBV4-2 to TRBJ2-1, with TRBD1 identical over 8 bases. Germline CDR1 reads LGHNA; CDR2 reads YNFKEQ. This CDR3 has 16 amino acids. The V gene end was trimmed by 4 bases and the J gene end by 5 bases; junction bases not matched to a gene: 10. CDR3 DNA: TGTGCCAGCAGCCCAACGACAGGGGCCAATAACAATGAGCAGTTCTTC. Its translation: CASSPTTGANNNEQFF.

The chain combines TRBV9 with TRBJ2-5, with D uncertain. This CDR3 spans 12 amino acids. The V end was cut by 0 bases, the J end by 3 bases, with 3 bases between. Looked up from germline, CDR1 is SGDLS and CDR2 is YYNGEE. The CDR3 here is CASSVAEETQYF. CDR3 in DNA: TGTGCCAGCAGCGTAGCCGAAGAGACCCAGTACTTC. Variable domain in full (rest from reference TRBV9 and TRBJ2-5): DSGVTQTPKHLITATGQRVTLRCSPRSGDLSVYWYQQSLDQGLQFLIQYYNGEERAKGNILERFSAQQFPDLHSELNLSSLELGDSALYFCASSVAEETQYFGPGTRLLVL.

This chain uses TRBV5-6 with TRBJ2-1; 12 bases are shared with TRBD2. This CDR3 is 15 amino acids long. Trimming cost V 3 bases and J 7 bases; bases outside gene matches: 5. CDR1 is SGHDT and CDR2 is YYEEEE in the germline V gene. The CDR3 sequence: CASSWDLAGGNEQFF. In DNA form, the CDR3 reads TGTGCCAGCAGCTGGGATCTAGCGGGGGGGAATGAGCAGTTCTTC.

This clone appeared a single time. The J gene is TRBJ2-7, the V gene TRBV4-1, with a weak D call TRBD2 (5 bases). V lost 1 base, J lost 5 bases, and 12 bases lay in between. This CDR3 comprises 14 residues. Germline loops: CDR1 MGHRA, CDR2 YSYEKL. CDR3 sequence reads: CASSQAANGDEQYF. As DNA, the CDR3 is TGCGCCAGCAGCCAAGCCGCGAACGGGGACGAGCAGTACTTC.

The chain joins TRBV7-3 to TRBJ2-1, with unresolved D. CDR3 size: 13 residues. Germline-derived CDR1 and CDR2 are SGHTA and FQGTGA. V was clipped by 2 bases and J by 5 bases, with 7 bases between them. The CDR3 spells CASSLYGDNEQFF. The DNA of the CDR3 is TGTGCCAGCAGCTTATACGGAGACAATGAGCAGTTCTTC.